Each of the 10 T cell receptor beta chains below was sequenced from the same sample in a study of radiotherapy plus CTLA-4 blockade in lung cancer. Clones were sequenced by immunoSEQ multiplex PCR, and TCRdb holds only the in-frame ones, with some missing. The data contain around 63,000 clones, approximately 79% of them singletons. Sequencing used peripheral blood, obtained from a patient treated with radiotherapy plus ipilimumab. The receptor set was obtained from a human donor with non-small cell lung cancer whose response to radiotherapy plus ipilimumab could not be evaluated. Some clones in this sample may be carry-over from other donors' samples.

The chain recombines TRBV5-6 with TRBJ1-1; D remains unclear. The V and J ends lost 0 bases and 5 bases respectively, with 14 bases between them. Germline values: CDR1 SGHDT, CDR2 YYEEEE. The CDR3 sequence is 15 residues long. CDR3 sequence (DNA): TGTGCCAGCAGCTTGGGTCCAGGAGGTAGAACTGAAGCTTTCTTT. Translation gives CASSLGPGGRTEAFF.

This clone was seen a single time. The chain employs TRBV5-4 and TRBJ2-2, with a possible D match to TRBD1 (5 bases). Germline V CDR1 and CDR2: SGHNT, YYREEE (reference sequence). The V gene lost 1 base and the J gene lost 4 bases, with 11 bases spanning the gap. The CDR3 consists of 15 residues. For the CDR3, the DNA is TGTGCCAGCAGCTTGACAGGCGCCGGCACCGGGGAGCTGTTTTTT. Translated, it gives CASSLTGAGTGELFF. Supplemented by reference TRBV5-4 and TRBJ2-2, the full variable domain reads ETGVTQSPTHLIKTRGQQVTLRCSSQSGHNTVSWYQQALGQGPQFIFQYYREEENGRGNFPPRFSGLQFPNYSSELNVNALELDDSALYLCASSLTGAGTGELFFGEGSRLTVL.

V usage is TRBV28 and J usage is TRBJ2-2; D might be TRBD2 (7 bases). Per germline, CDR1 MDHEN and CDR2 SYDVKM. The CDR3 is 16 amino acids. V lost 6 bases and J 0 bases, leaving 14 bases between the germline ends. This chain's CDR3 is CASSPGGAANTGELFF. CDR3 coding DNA: TGTGCCAGCAGCCCTGGGGGGGCTGCGAACACCGGGGAGCTGTTTTTT.

The chain combines TRBV30 with TRBJ1-5; D possibly corresponds to TRBD1 (5 bases). The length of the CDR3 is 14 residues. V was cut by 2 bases and J by 1 base, with 9 bases left in between. The germline V gene has CDR1 GTSNPN and CDR2 SVGIG (reference sequence). The CDR3 DNA reads as TGTGCCTGGAGTAGCAGGGCAAGCAATCAGCCCCAGCATTTT. Protein: CAWSSRASNQPQHF.

V and J are TRBV5-8 and TRBJ2-3; D possibly corresponds to TRBD2 (6 bases). V lost 4 bases and J 1 base, leaving 13 bases between the germline ends. The CDR3 is 15 amino acids. Germline V gene data show CDR1 as SGHTS and CDR2 as YDEGEE. CDR3 protein: CASSPGGLGTDTQYF. CDR3 bases: TGTGCCAGCAGCCCCGGGGGTTTGGGCACAGATACGCAGTATTTT.

The chain joins TRBV7-3 to TRBJ2-1, with TRBD1 as a possible D gene (6 bases). In germline, CDR1 is SGHTA, CDR2 FQGTGA. This CDR3 has 13 amino acids. The V gene lost 2 bases and the J gene lost 9 bases, with 11 bases spanning the gap. DNA for the CDR3: TGTGCCAGCAGCTTACAACAGGGTATTGAGCAGTTCTTC. It codes for CASSLQQGIEQFF.

The chain is built from TRBV15 and TRBJ2-5; a weak D match, TRBD2 (6 bases). Trimming left V 1 base short and J 5 bases short, with 17 bases between. The CDR3 is 16 residues long. CDR1 LNHNV and CDR2 YYDKDF come from the germline V gene (reference sequence). The chain's CDR3 is CATSRGGTLRLETQYF. DNA of the CDR3: TGTGCCACCAGCAGAGGTGGGACTTTGCGGTTGGAGACCCAGTACTTC. Supplemented by reference TRBV15 and TRBJ2-5, the full variable domain reads DAMVIQNPRYQVTQFGKPVTLSCSQTLNHNVMYWYQQKSSQAPKLLFHYYDKDFNNEADTPDNFQSRRPNTSFCFLDIRSPGLGDTAMYLCATSRGGTLRLETQYFGPGTRLLVL.

This chain connects TRBV28 to TRBJ1-1; weak D call: TRBD1 (6 bases). Trimming shortened V by 3 bases and J by 9 bases, and 20 bases separated the two germline ends. Germline V CDR1 and CDR2: MDHEN, SYDVKM. CDR3 length equals 15 residues. Here the CDR3 reads CASSLSGGIRPKAFF. The CDR3 DNA reads as TGTGCCAGCAGTTTGTCTGGGGGCATTAGACCTAAAGCTTTCTTT.

This clone was seen only a few times. V usage is TRBV10-2 and J usage is TRBJ2-1; 7 bases line up with TRBD1. CDR1 and CDR2 (germline): WSHSY, SAAADI. This CDR3 has 13 amino acids. V shed 0 bases, J shed 11 bases, and the junction held 4 bases outside the gene matches. CDR3 sequence (DNA): TGCGCCAGCAGTGAGTCGGCAGGGGGTCAGCAGTTCTTC. Translated, it gives CASSESAGGQQFF.

The chain couples TRBV19 to TRBJ1-5; D may be TRBD1 (5 bases). This CDR3 spans 15 amino acids. Germline lookup yields CDR1 LNHDA and CDR2 SQIVND (reference sequence). The V end was cut by 3 bases, the J end by 4 bases, with 13 bases between. The CDR3: CASSITEGRNQPQHF. CDR3 nucleotides: TGTGCCAGTAGTATCACGGAGGGGCGGAATCAGCCCCAGCATTTT.